One and the same sample provided the 27 T cell receptor beta chains below, sequenced in a study of beta chain features in type 1 diabetes. Overall study results and limits: TCRB CDR3s from Type 1 diabetes patients were moderately but significantly shorter in all four CD4+ subsets.

No antigen has been identified for these receptors. Every isolated RNA sample was fully reverse transcribed, so sequencing captured expressed TCRB transcripts. Measured with immunoSEQ multiplex PCR; TCRdb has only the in-frame clones, and not every one. The table has roughly 340,000 clones, around an eighth seen once. Sequences were obtained from naive CD4+ T cells from blood. The receptors stem from a woman under 30 with type 1 diabetes.

This clone was seen a few times. This rearrangement joins TRBV18 to TRBJ2-5; TRBD1 matches 10 bases. CDR1 KGHSH and CDR2 LQKENI come from the germline V gene. Germline trimming cut 6 bases from V and 1 base from J; bases unmatched to any gene: 2. The CDR3 covers 14 residues. For the CDR3, the DNA is TGTGCCAGCTCCCGGACAGGGGGCCAAGAGACCCAGTACTTC. Protein sequence: CASSRTGGQETQYF.

This clone was seen a few times. The chain has TRBV11-1 and TRBJ2-7; D gene unclear. CDR3 length: 16 amino acids. The germline gives CDR1 SGHAT, CDR2 FQDESV (reference sequence). V was shortened by 1 base and J by 2 bases, with 15 bases between the two germline ends. This CDR3 is CASSLDPVLLAYEQYF. The CDR3 region has the DNA TGTGCCAGCAGCTTAGACCCAGTCCTCCTTGCCTACGAGCAGTACTTC.

This clone was found a few times. V gene TRBV29-1 combines with J gene TRBJ2-2; TRBD1 agrees at 8 bases. Germline V gene lookup returns CDR1 SQVTM and CDR2 ANQGSEA. CDR3 length equals 15 residues. V was clipped by 6 bases and J by 7 bases; unmatched bases: 13. The CDR3 sequence is CSVGQAGTGHGELFF. DNA for the CDR3: TGCAGCGTGGGTCAAGCCGGGACAGGCCACGGGGAGCTGTTTTTT.

This clone appeared a few times. The rearrangement links TRBV9 to TRBJ2-1; tentative D call: TRBD1 (5 bases). V lost 3 bases, J lost 10 bases, and 14 bases lay in between. The CDR3 extends over 13 amino acids. Germline values: CDR1 SGDLS, CDR2 YYNGEE. CDR3 loop: CASSEGLPKEQFF. CDR3 nucleotide sequence: TGTGCCAGCAGCGAGGGGCTCCCGAAGGAGCAGTTCTTC.

The chain has TRBV18 and TRBJ2-5; a possible D gene is TRBD2 (6 bases). V shed 1 base and J shed 5 bases, with 14 bases lying between them. Germline V lookup: CDR1 KGHSH, CDR2 LQKENI. This CDR3 has 15 residues. The CDR3 sequence is CASSPLPDYRETQYF. The DNA of the CDR3 is TGTGCCAGCTCACCACTGCCGGACTACCGGGAGACCCAGTACTTC.

The V call is TRBV6-5, the J call TRBJ1-2; the match to TRBD1 covers 7 bases. Germline assignment: CDR1 MNHEY and CDR2 SVGAGI. The CDR3 has 13 amino acids. V lost 10 bases, J lost 4 bases, and 9 bases stayed unmatched. CDR3 residues: CATHLQGGYGYTF. The CDR3, as DNA: TGTGCCACCCACCTCCAGGGGGGCTATGGCTACACCTTC.

This clone was found a few times. The chain links TRBV9 to TRBJ2-1; D is perhaps TRBD2 (5 bases). The CDR3 totals 14 residues. Germline lookup yields CDR1 SGDLS and CDR2 YYNGEE. V lost 0 bases and J 5 bases, leaving 9 bases between the germline ends. The CDR3 reads CASSVASGDNEQFF. The CDR3 DNA reads as TGTGCCAGCAGCGTAGCGAGCGGCGACAATGAGCAGTTCTTC.

This chain connects TRBV6-6 to TRBJ1-2, with 9 bases identical to TRBD1. Per germline, CDR1 MNHNY and CDR2 SVGAGI (reference sequence). This CDR3 comprises 14 residues. V shed 2 bases, J shed 4 bases, and the junction held 2 bases outside the gene matches. The CDR3 sequence: CASSYDRGSYGYTF. For the CDR3, the DNA is TGTGCCAGCAGTTACGACAGGGGGTCCTATGGCTACACCTTC.

This clone was observed a handful of times. This chain connects TRBV28 to TRBJ2-1; D may be TRBD2 (6 bases). Per germline, CDR1 MDHEN and CDR2 SYDVKM. This CDR3 contains 13 residues. V was trimmed by 7 bases and J by 10 bases, leaving 17 bases between them. CDR3: CASIALALGEQFF. Written as DNA, the CDR3 is TGTGCCAGCATAGCACTAGCCCTGGGAGAGCAGTTCTTC.

The V and J genes are TRBV19 and TRBJ1-5; weak D call: TRBD1 (6 bases). Trimming removed 8 bases from V and 0 bases from J, with 17 bases in between. The CDR3 loop spans 16 amino acids. CDR1 is LNHDA, CDR2 SQIVND, per germline (reference sequence). CDR3 region: CASSGTRRISNQPQHF. For the CDR3, the DNA is TGTGCCAGTTCCGGGACAAGGAGAATTAGCAATCAGCCCCAGCATTTT.

This clone has a handful of counts. The chain couples TRBV5-1 to TRBJ2-1, with TRBD1 matching over 9 bases. This CDR3 region has 14 residues. The V segment lost 3 bases and the J segment 8 bases; nucleotides outside the gene matches: 6. The germline V gene encodes CDR1 SGHRS and CDR2 YFSETQ. The CDR3 protein is CASSWGTGGDEQFF. The CDR3 nucleotides are TGCGCCAGCAGCTGGGGAACAGGGGGCGATGAGCAGTTCTTC.

In its sample, this clone was seen a few times. The sample carries other DNA sequences with the same CDR3. The chain is built from TRBV5-4 and TRBJ2-1; D is perhaps TRBD2 (5 bases). The CDR3 loop spans 15 amino acids. Germline lookup yields CDR1 SGHNT and CDR2 YYREEE (reference sequence). V was clipped by 0 bases and J by 4 bases, with 11 bases between them. CDR3 coding DNA: TGTGCCAGCAGCTTGGGCGGGTCTAGTTACAATGAGCAGTTCTTC. It translates to CASSLGGSSYNEQFF.

The rearrangement links TRBV30 to TRBJ2-1, with 7 nucleotides matching TRBD2. The CDR3 has 14 amino acids. Germline V gene data show CDR1 as GTSNPN and CDR2 as SVGIG (reference sequence). J gave up 4 bases and V 1 base, and 4 bases lay outside the gene matches. CDR3 amino acids: CAWSGLAAYNEQFF. In DNA form, the CDR3 reads TGTGCCTGGAGTGGGCTAGCGGCATACAATGAGCAGTTCTTC.

The chain carries TRBV30 and TRBJ2-2, with D unresolved. Trimming stripped 0 bases from V and 8 bases from J, with 7 bases between. The CDR3 runs to 12 residues. CDR1 and CDR2 (germline): GTSNPN, SVGIG (reference sequence). The CDR3 loop is CAWSVPRGELFF. CDR3 DNA sequence: TGTGCCTGGAGTGTACCCAGGGGGGAGCTGTTTTTT. Supplemented by reference TRBV30 and TRBJ2-2, the full variable domain reads SQTIHQWPATLVQPVGSPLSLECTVEGTSNPNLYWYRQAAGRGLQLLFYSVGIGQISSEVPQNLSASRPQDRQFILSSKKLLLSDSGFYLCAWSVPRGELFFGEGSRLTVL.

The genes are TRBV5-1 and TRBJ2-3; 7 bases agree with TRBD1. The V gene's germline CDR1 is SGHRS and CDR2 YFSETQ. The CDR3 sequence is 14 residues long. V shed 3 bases, J shed 2 bases, and the junction held 3 bases outside the gene matches. CDR3 residues: CASSSTGFTDTQYF. In DNA form, the CDR3 reads TGCGCCAGCAGCTCGACAGGGTTCACAGATACGCAGTATTTT.

The chain's CDR3 is CASSFMAAGTKNIQYF. Here the CDR3 DNA reads TGTGCCAGCAGCTTCATGGCGGCCGGAACCAAAAACATTCAGTACTTC. The V gene is TRBV11-2, the J gene TRBJ2-4; no firm D call. V gave up 3 bases and J gave up 2 bases, with 14 bases separating them. Germline V gene data show CDR1 as SGHAT and CDR2 as FQNNGV. This CDR3 spans 16 amino acids.

In this sample, this clone turned up a few times. The chain employs TRBV7-9 and TRBJ2-3, with 14 bases lining up with TRBD2. Per the germline V gene, CDR1 is SEHNR and CDR2 is FQNEAQ (reference sequence). The V gene end was trimmed by 5 bases and the J gene end by 3 bases; junction bases not matched to a gene: 7. This CDR3 is 17 amino acids long. Here the CDR3 DNA reads TGTGCCAGCAGCCCCGGGACTAGCGGGAGTCTAACAGATACGCAGTATTTT. Translated: CASSPGTSGSLTDTQYF.

J is TRBJ2-5 and V is TRBV4-1; 7 bases are a match to TRBD1. J gave up 4 bases and V 3 bases, and 5 bases lay outside the gene matches. The CDR3 has 14 amino acids. In germline, CDR1 is MGHRA, CDR2 YSYEKL. The CDR3 reads CASSQRGQLETQYF. The CDR3 DNA is TGCGCCAGCAGCCAGAGGGGACAGCTAGAGACCCAGTACTTC.

This clone was seen only a few times. The sample carries other DNA sequences with the same CDR3. V usage is TRBV7-3 and J usage is TRBJ2-5, with 9 bases matching TRBD2. The CDR3 covers 14 residues. Germline CDR1 reads SGHTA; CDR2 reads FQGTGA. The V gene end was trimmed by 2 bases and the J gene end by 4 bases; junction bases not matched to a gene: 2. CDR3 amino acids: CASSLLAGVETQYF. As DNA, the CDR3 is TGTGCCAGCAGCTTATTAGCGGGAGTAGAGACCCAGTACTTC.

This rearrangement joins TRBV4-3 to TRBJ2-3, with 8 positions matching TRBD2. With V trimmed by 0 bases and J by 2 bases, 4 bases remained unmatched. The germline gives CDR1 LGHNA, CDR2 YSLEER. The CDR3 covers 16 residues. The CDR3 sequence: CASSQEASGFTDTQYF. Written as DNA, the CDR3 is TGCGCCAGCAGCCAAGAAGCTAGCGGGTTCACAGATACGCAGTATTTT.

The chain is built from TRBV6-5 and TRBJ2-1; a weak D match, TRBD2 (5 bases). This CDR3 comprises 13 residues. Germline CDR1 and CDR2: MNHEY and SVGAGI. V was clipped by 2 bases and J by 10 bases, with 12 bases between them. CDR3 residues: CASSYPGSGEQFF. For the CDR3, the DNA is TGTGCCAGCAGTTACCCGGGATCAGGAGAGCAGTTCTTC.

This clone was detected a few times. The genes are TRBV30 and TRBJ2-2; D gene unclear. Trimming cost V 2 bases and J 1 base, with 5 bases left between them. The CDR3 has 13 amino acids. Germline loops: CDR1 GTSNPN, CDR2 SVGIG (reference sequence). Written as DNA, the CDR3 is TGTGCCTGGAGTACCAGGAACACCGGGGAGCTGTTTTTT. Translation gives CAWSTRNTGELFF.

This clone came up a few times. The chain recombines TRBV27 with TRBJ2-5, with D tentatively TRBD2 (6 bases). Germline CDR1 is MNHEY and CDR2 is SMNVEV (reference sequence). This CDR3 has 13 amino acids. V lost 3 bases and J 1 base, leaving 6 bases between the germline ends. In nucleotides, the CDR3 is TGTGCCAGCAGTTTGGAGGGCCAAGAGACCCAGTACTTC. It yields the protein CASSLEGQETQYF.

Comment on this clone: The same CDR3 also results from other DNA sequences found in this sample. This chain uses TRBV9 with TRBJ2-1; the match to TRBD2 covers 9 bases. This CDR3 spans 15 amino acids. The V gene's germline CDR1 is SGDLS and CDR2 YYNGEE. V gave up 2 bases and J gave up 1 base; unmatched junction bases: 1. For the CDR3, the DNA is TGTGCCAGCAGCGTTACTAGCGGGTCCTACAATGAGCAGTTCTTC. This codes for CASSVTSGSYNEQFF.

The chain uses TRBV2 and TRBJ1-1; no clear D. Looked up from germline, CDR1 is SNHLY and CDR2 is FYNNEI. The CDR3 length is 13 residues. Between the trimmed V and J ends, which lost 6 bases and 5 bases, there was a span of 13 bases. In DNA form, the CDR3 reads TGTGCCAGCAGGGCCCCGGGGAATACTGAAGCTTTCTTT. Amino acids: CASRAPGNTEAFF.

This chain uses TRBV5-4 with TRBJ2-1; 10 bases line up with TRBD2. The germline CDR1 and CDR2 sequences are SGHNT and YYREEE (reference sequence). The CDR3 is made up of 18 amino acids. J lost 7 bases, V lost 3 bases, and 16 bases had no gene match. The CDR3 DNA is TGTGCCAGCAGCTCGGGGGGCTTAGCGGGAGGCCTTTGGAATGAGCAGTTCTTC. It encodes CASSSGGLAGGLWNEQFF.

This clone was observed a few times. This chain uses TRBV6-5 with TRBJ2-1; 10 bases fit TRBD2. Germline V gene data show CDR1 as MNHEY and CDR2 as SVGAGI. This CDR3 spans 16 amino acids. The J segment lost 10 bases and the V segment lost 0 bases, leaving 9 bases of the junction unmatched. CDR3 amino acids: CASSYSGTSAPGEQFF. The CDR3 bases are TGTGCCAGCAGTTACTCGGGGACTAGCGCCCCTGGGGAGCAGTTCTTC.